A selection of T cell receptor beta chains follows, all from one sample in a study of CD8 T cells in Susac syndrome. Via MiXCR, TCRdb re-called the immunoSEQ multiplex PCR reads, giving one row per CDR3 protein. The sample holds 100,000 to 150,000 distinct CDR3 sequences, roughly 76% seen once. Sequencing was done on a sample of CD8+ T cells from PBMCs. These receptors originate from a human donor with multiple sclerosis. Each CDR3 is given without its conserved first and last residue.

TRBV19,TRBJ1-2,ASTDSQTAFFGYT
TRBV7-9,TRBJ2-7,ASSYGTSEQY
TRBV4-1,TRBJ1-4,ASSQEVATNEKLF
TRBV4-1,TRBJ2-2,ASSQDLVAGDAGELF
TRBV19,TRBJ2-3,ASSITSGLITDTQY
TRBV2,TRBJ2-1,ASGFGAGEMDEQF
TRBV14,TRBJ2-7,ASSIDRGEQY
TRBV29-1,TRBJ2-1,SVELRPRTEQF
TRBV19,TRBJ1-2,ASSMSSVDGYT
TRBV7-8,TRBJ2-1,ASSSTSGGPPDGF
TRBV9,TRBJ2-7,ASSVGDLSYEQY
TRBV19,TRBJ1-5,ASSIEGYNQPQH
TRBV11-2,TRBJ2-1,ASSPIGQGAYNEQF
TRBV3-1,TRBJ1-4,ASSQAAAPWEKLF
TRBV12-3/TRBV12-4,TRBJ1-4,ASSLRGPANEKLF
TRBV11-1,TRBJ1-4,ASRHATNEKLF
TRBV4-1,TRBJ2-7,ASSQDSVEQY
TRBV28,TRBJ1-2,ASSTLGGYT
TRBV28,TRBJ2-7,ASRTGTGYEQY
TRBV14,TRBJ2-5,ASSQLESETQY
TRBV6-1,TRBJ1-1,ASSLRRSGTEAF
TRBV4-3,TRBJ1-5,ASSRPGRERQNQPQH
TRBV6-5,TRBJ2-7,ASSSDRVDEQY
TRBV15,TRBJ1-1,ATQDSSSEAF
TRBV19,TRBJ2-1,ASRDSGTYNEQF
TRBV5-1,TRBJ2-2,ASSLRAGGASTGELF
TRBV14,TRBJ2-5,ASSQGHGETQY
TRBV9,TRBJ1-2,ASSVEGPSYGYT
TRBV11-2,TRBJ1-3,ASSLSGGNTIY
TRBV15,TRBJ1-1,ATNRRYGTEAF
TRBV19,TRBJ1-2,ASRLSGFGYT
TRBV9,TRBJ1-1,GNSEAF
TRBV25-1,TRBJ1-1,ASSESNEGAF
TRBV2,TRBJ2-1,ASSETSGVYNEQF
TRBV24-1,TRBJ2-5,ATSDFLTGLEETQY
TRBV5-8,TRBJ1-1,ASSSRPKPGQGSLHTEAF
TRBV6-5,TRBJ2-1,ASSYSTSGNEQF
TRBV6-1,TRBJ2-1,ASSRQDRAFLYNEQF
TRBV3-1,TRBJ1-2,ASSQEGVGYGYT
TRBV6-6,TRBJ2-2,ASSYSGTGELF
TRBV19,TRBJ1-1,ASTLQGGNTEAF
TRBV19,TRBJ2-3,ASSWGLGTDTQY
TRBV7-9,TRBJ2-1,ASSFMTANNEQF
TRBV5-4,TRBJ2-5,ASSPGTEQETQY
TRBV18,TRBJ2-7,ASSPRRYLQGPYEQY
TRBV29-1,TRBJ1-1,SVKSGQGAISAF
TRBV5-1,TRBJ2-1,ASSLGQGLSYNEQF
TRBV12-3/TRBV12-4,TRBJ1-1,ASSGGAEAF
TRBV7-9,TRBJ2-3,ASSSYGLSVEADTQY
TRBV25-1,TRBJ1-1,ASRDTSSLEAF
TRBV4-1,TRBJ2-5,ASSPVGEGNQETQY
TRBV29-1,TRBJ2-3,SVEEGDSSTDTQY
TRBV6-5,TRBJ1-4,ASSPGFSTNEKLF
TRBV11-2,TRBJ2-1,ASSPTPWGLGNEQF
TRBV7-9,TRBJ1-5,ASSLAGQDSDQPQH